Listed below are T cell receptor beta chains from one sample, sequenced in a study of T cells in Graves' hyperthyroidism and ophthalmopathy. MiXCR, applied by TCRdb to the multiplex PCR reads, yields one record per CDR3 protein. Of hundreds of thousands of distinct CDR3 sequences listed, about 14% were seen once; the top ten hold 12%. The sequencing sample was made of blood. The receptors derive from a woman aged 45-65 years with Graves' ophthalmopathy. Both conserved end residues are part of each CDR3. Each record gives: J gene, clone size, D gene, V gene, CDR3 protein, CDR3 DNA. D genes are given only for firm matches. For some rows the clone size is stated as once, few or many, or as a class when expanded; others skip it.

j_call: TRBJ2-7
clone_size: many
d_call: .
v_call: TRBV30
cdr3_aa: CAWSAISREQYF
cdr3_nt: TGTGCCTGGAGTGCGATCTCCCGCGAGCAGTACTTC

j_call: TRBJ1-2
clone_size: many
d_call: .
v_call: TRBV28
cdr3_aa: CASSFRDLTGYTF
cdr3_nt: TGTGCCAGCAGTTTCCGGGATCTTACTGGCTACACCTTC

j_call: TRBJ2-3
clone_size: many
d_call: TRBD2
v_call: TRBV14
cdr3_aa: CASSPVAGSTDTQYF
cdr3_nt: TGTGCCAGCAGCCCCGTAGCGGGGAGCACAGATACGCAGTATTTT

j_call: TRBJ2-7
clone_size: many
d_call: TRBD2
v_call: TRBV27
cdr3_aa: CASSLRAGGYEQYF
cdr3_nt: TGTGCCAGCAGTTTGCGGGCCGGGGGGTACGAGCAGTACTTC

j_call: TRBJ2-7
clone_size: many
d_call: .
v_call: TRBV20-1
cdr3_aa: CSASSVPSSYEQYF
cdr3_nt: TGCAGTGCTTCTAGCGTCCCGAGTTCCTACGAGCAGTACTTC

j_call: TRBJ1-3
clone_size: few
d_call: TRBD1
v_call: TRBV20-1
cdr3_aa: CSARPRDSSGNTIYF
cdr3_nt: TGCAGTGCTAGACCTCGGGACAGCTCTGGAAACACCATATATTTT

j_call: TRBJ2-7
clone_size: many
d_call: .
v_call: TRBV4-1
cdr3_aa: CASTSHSYEQYF
cdr3_nt: TGCGCAAGCACGTCTCATTCCTACGAGCAGTACTTC

j_call: TRBJ2-7
clone_size: many
d_call: .
v_call: TRBV29-1
cdr3_aa: CSVEVTTTEQYF
cdr3_nt: TGCAGCGTTGAAGTTACCACTACCGAGCAGTACTTC

j_call: TRBJ2-7
clone_size: many
d_call: .
v_call: TRBV2
cdr3_aa: CASHRRGNEQYF
cdr3_nt: TGTGCCAGCCATAGGCGGGGTAACGAGCAGTACTTC

j_call: TRBJ2-7
clone_size: .
d_call: TRBD2
v_call: TRBV20-1
cdr3_aa: CSAKGLAAAYEQYF
cdr3_nt: TGCAGTGCTAAGGGACTAGCGGCGGCCTACGAGCAGTACTTC

j_call: TRBJ2-2
clone_size: .
d_call: .
v_call: TRBV24-1
cdr3_aa: CATSDLKYGGTGELFF
cdr3_nt: TGTGCCACCAGTGATTTGAAGTACGGAGGCACCGGGGAGCTGTTTTTT

j_call: TRBJ2-1
clone_size: .
d_call: .
v_call: TRBV10-3
cdr3_aa: CATNRASYNEQFF
cdr3_nt: TGTGCCACCAATCGCGCAAGTTACAATGAGCAGTTCTTC

j_call: TRBJ2-5
clone_size: many
d_call: TRBD2
v_call: TRBV5-1
cdr3_aa: CASTSGYQETQYF
cdr3_nt: TGCGCCAGTACTAGCGGCTACCAAGAGACCCAGTACTTC

j_call: TRBJ2-1
clone_size: many
d_call: TRBD2
v_call: TRBV7-9
cdr3_aa: CASRPGLAGGSSYNEQFF
cdr3_nt: TGTGCCAGCAGGCCTGGACTAGCGGGAGGGAGCTCCTACAATGAGCAGTTCTTC

j_call: TRBJ2-6
clone_size: .
d_call: .
v_call: TRBV19
cdr3_aa: CASSMFSPPVSGANVLTF
cdr3_nt: TGTGCCAGTAGTATGTTCAGTCCACCTGTTTCTGGGGCCAACGTCCTGACTTTC

j_call: TRBJ1-2
clone_size: many
d_call: .
v_call: TRBV28
cdr3_aa: CASSRGRERGYTF
cdr3_nt: TGTGCCAGCAGCCGCGGACGGGAGCGGGGCTACACCTTC

j_call: TRBJ2-1
clone_size: few
d_call: .
v_call: TRBV20-1
cdr3_aa: CSARDVGGSNEQFF
cdr3_nt: TGCAGTGCTAGAGATGTGGGCGGTTCCAATGAGCAGTTCTTC

j_call: TRBJ2-6
clone_size: .
d_call: TRBD1
v_call: TRBV7-2
cdr3_aa: CASSQQGAFLLSGANVLTF
cdr3_nt: TGTGCCAGCAGCCAACAGGGGGCGTTTCTTTTATCTGGGGCCAACGTCCTGACTTTC

j_call: TRBJ1-1
clone_size: many
d_call: .
v_call: TRBV18
cdr3_aa: CASSPWTGAMNTEAFF
cdr3_nt: TGTGCCAGCTCACCCTGGACCGGGGCGATGAACACTGAAGCTTTCTTT

j_call: TRBJ1-2
clone_size: few
d_call: TRBD1
v_call: TRBV7-9
cdr3_aa: CASSSVGQGSYGYTF
cdr3_nt: TGTGCCAGCAGCTCAGTGGGACAGGGGTCCTATGGCTACACCTTC

j_call: TRBJ2-7
clone_size: many
d_call: .
v_call: TRBV3-1
cdr3_aa: CASSRQPTYEQYF
cdr3_nt: TGTGCCAGCAGCCGGCAGCCCACCTACGAGCAGTACTTC

j_call: TRBJ2-3
clone_size: many
d_call: .
v_call: TRBV7-2
cdr3_aa: CASSLRMWDTQYF
cdr3_nt: TGTGCCAGCAGCTTACGAATGTGGGATACGCAGTATTTT

j_call: TRBJ1-6
clone_size: .
d_call: .
v_call: TRBV24-1
cdr3_aa: CATPRGELGPLHF
cdr3_nt: TGTGCCACCCCACGAGGGGAGCTGGGACCCCTCCACTTT

j_call: TRBJ1-2
clone_size: many
d_call: .
v_call: TRBV27
cdr3_aa: CASSSGPPNYGYTF
cdr3_nt: TGTGCCAGCAGTTCCGGACCGCCTAACTATGGCTACACCTTC

j_call: TRBJ2-2
clone_size: few
d_call: .
v_call: TRBV5-1
cdr3_aa: CASSLDFWGELFF
cdr3_nt: TGCGCCAGCAGCTTGGATTTTTGGGGGGAGCTGTTTTTT

j_call: TRBJ1-1
clone_size: many
d_call: .
v_call: TRBV10-3
cdr3_aa: CAIRQDMNTEAFF
cdr3_nt: TGTGCCATCCGACAGGACATGAACACTGAAGCTTTCTTT

j_call: TRBJ2-2
clone_size: many
d_call: .
v_call: TRBV7-2
cdr3_aa: CASSLTTTGELFF
cdr3_nt: TGTGCCAGCAGCTTGACGACTACCGGGGAGCTGTTTTTT

j_call: TRBJ1-2
clone_size: .
d_call: TRBD1
v_call: TRBV7-6
cdr3_aa: CASSRGQGWYGYTF
cdr3_nt: TGTGCCAGCAGCCGCGGACAGGGGTGGTATGGCTACACCTTC

j_call: TRBJ2-6
clone_size: .
d_call: TRBD1
v_call: TRBV4-3
cdr3_aa: CASSQDLWDRRPSGANVLTF
cdr3_nt: TGCGCCAGCAGCCAAGATCTTTGGGACAGGAGGCCGAGTGGGGCCAACGTCCTGACTTTC

j_call: TRBJ2-5
clone_size: many
d_call: .
v_call: TRBV7-9
cdr3_aa: CASSLEGREREETQYF
cdr3_nt: TGTGCCAGCAGCTTAGAGGGCAGAGAGAGAGAAGAGACCCAGTACTTC

j_call: TRBJ1-2
clone_size: many
d_call: .
v_call: TRBV6-1
cdr3_aa: CASMVNRDTGYTF
cdr3_nt: TGTGCCAGCATGGTCAACAGGGACACTGGCTACACCTTC

j_call: TRBJ2-2
clone_size: .
d_call: .
v_call: TRBV19
cdr3_aa: CASIGTANTGELFF
cdr3_nt: TGTGCCAGTATCGGGACTGCGAACACCGGGGAGCTGTTTTTT

j_call: TRBJ2-2
clone_size: many
d_call: .
v_call: TRBV6-2/TRBV6-3
cdr3_aa: CASSLWRRAATNTGELFF
cdr3_nt: TGTGCCAGCAGTCTATGGAGAAGGGCCGCTACGAACACCGGGGAGCTGTTTTTT

j_call: TRBJ1-5
clone_size: many
d_call: TRBD1
v_call: TRBV11-2
cdr3_aa: CASSSGQPNQPQHF
cdr3_nt: TGTGCCAGCAGCTCGGGACAGCCAAATCAGCCCCAGCATTTT

j_call: TRBJ2-1
clone_size: many
d_call: TRBD2
v_call: TRBV11-3
cdr3_aa: CASSRGAAGGDNEQFF
cdr3_nt: TGTGCCAGCAGCCGTGGGGCAGCGGGAGGAGACAATGAGCAGTTCTTC

j_call: TRBJ2-7
clone_size: many
d_call: .
v_call: TRBV7-9
cdr3_aa: CASSLVGRKTYEQYF
cdr3_nt: TGTGCCAGCAGCTTAGTCGGCAGGAAGACCTACGAGCAGTACTTC

j_call: TRBJ2-1
clone_size: few
d_call: .
v_call: TRBV20-1
cdr3_aa: CSARDQAGHYNEQFF
cdr3_nt: TGCAGTGCTAGAGATCAGGCAGGGCACTACAATGAGCAGTTCTTC

j_call: TRBJ2-5
clone_size: many
d_call: .
v_call: TRBV2
cdr3_aa: CASSAPGLPGQTQYF
cdr3_nt: TGTGCCAGCAGTGCACCGGGACTCCCGGGACAGACCCAGTACTTC

j_call: TRBJ1-2
clone_size: many
d_call: .
v_call: TRBV7-9
cdr3_aa: CASSLGGPSHRNYGYTF
cdr3_nt: TGTGCCAGCAGCTTAGGGGGACCGAGTCACAGGAACTATGGCTACACCTTC

j_call: TRBJ2-1
clone_size: many
d_call: TRBD2
v_call: TRBV7-2
cdr3_aa: CASSQGLAGVLYEQFF
cdr3_nt: TGTGCCAGCAGCCAGGGACTAGCGGGAGTTTTATATGAGCAGTTCTTC

j_call: TRBJ2-5
clone_size: .
d_call: .
v_call: TRBV6-9
cdr3_aa: CARSYSKNQETQYF
cdr3_nt: TGTGCCCGCAGTTACTCAAAGAACCAAGAGACCCAGTACTTC

j_call: TRBJ2-7
clone_size: .
d_call: .
v_call: TRBV4-3
cdr3_aa: CASSQAATHEQYF
cdr3_nt: TGCGCCAGCAGCCAAGCAGCCACCCACGAGCAGTACTTC

j_call: TRBJ2-1
clone_size: .
d_call: TRBD2
v_call: TRBV24-1
cdr3_aa: CATSDTSGRRPIEQFF
cdr3_nt: TGTGCCACCAGTGATACTAGCGGGAGGCGCCCAATCGAGCAGTTCTTC

j_call: TRBJ2-7
clone_size: many
d_call: TRBD1
v_call: TRBV5-6
cdr3_aa: CASSWGTGFDEQYF
cdr3_nt: TGTGCCAGCAGCTGGGGGACAGGGTTCGACGAGCAGTACTTC

j_call: TRBJ2-1
clone_size: .
d_call: TRBD2
v_call: TRBV14
cdr3_aa: CASSHKAGLKYNGQFF
cdr3_nt: TGTGCCAGCAGTCACAAAGCGGGGCTAAAGTACAATGGGCAGTTCTTC

j_call: TRBJ2-1
clone_size: few
d_call: TRBD1
v_call: TRBV24-1
cdr3_aa: CATSETGTAIYNEQFF
cdr3_nt: TGTGCCACCAGTGAAACCGGGACAGCAATCTACAATGAGCAGTTCTTC

j_call: TRBJ2-1
clone_size: many
d_call: TRBD2
v_call: TRBV18
cdr3_aa: CASSPVGGRADNEQFF
cdr3_nt: TGTGCCAGCTCACCAGTAGGCGGGAGGGCCGACAATGAGCAGTTCTTC

j_call: TRBJ2-7
clone_size: .
d_call: TRBD2
v_call: TRBV11-2
cdr3_aa: CASSRGLAGGPHSYEQYF
cdr3_nt: TGTGCCAGCAGCCGGGGACTAGCGGGAGGGCCACACTCCTACGAGCAGTACTTC

j_call: TRBJ2-7
clone_size: .
d_call: .
v_call: TRBV7-2
cdr3_aa: CASSWDSRSSYEQYF
cdr3_nt: TGTGCCAGCAGCTGGGATAGCCGGAGCTCCTACGAGCAGTACTTC

j_call: TRBJ2-1
clone_size: many
d_call: TRBD2
v_call: TRBV16
cdr3_aa: CASSRGLESTYNEQFF
cdr3_nt: TGTGCCAGCAGTCGAGGACTAGAAAGCACCTACAATGAGCAGTTCTTC

j_call: TRBJ2-7
clone_size: few
d_call: TRBD1
v_call: TRBV10-3
cdr3_aa: CAIRKDRAYEQYF
cdr3_nt: TGTGCCATCAGGAAGGACAGGGCCTACGAGCAGTACTTC

j_call: TRBJ2-1
clone_size: many
d_call: TRBD2
v_call: TRBV3-1
cdr3_aa: CASSQGLAEVYNEQFF
cdr3_nt: TGTGCCAGCAGCCAGGGACTAGCGGAAGTCTACAATGAGCAGTTCTTC

j_call: TRBJ2-7
clone_size: few
d_call: TRBD1
v_call: TRBV18
cdr3_aa: CASSIRETGGEQYF
cdr3_nt: TGTGCCAGCTCAATCCGGGAAACAGGGGGTGAGCAGTACTTC

j_call: TRBJ2-2
clone_size: many
d_call: TRBD1
v_call: TRBV12-3/TRBV12-4
cdr3_aa: CASSLDGTANTGELFF
cdr3_nt: TGTGCCAGCAGTTTGGACGGGACAGCGAACACCGGGGAGCTGTTTTTT

j_call: TRBJ2-6
clone_size: .
d_call: .
v_call: TRBV30
cdr3_aa: CAWRKQGGSGANVLTF
cdr3_nt: TGTGCCTGGAGAAAACAGGGAGGGTCTGGGGCCAACGTCCTGACTTTC

j_call: TRBJ2-7
clone_size: many
d_call: TRBD1
v_call: TRBV20-1
cdr3_aa: CSARNRDRVYYEQYF
cdr3_nt: TGCAGTGCTAGGAACCGGGACAGGGTGTACTACGAGCAGTACTTC

j_call: TRBJ2-7
clone_size: .
d_call: .
v_call: TRBV27
cdr3_aa: CASSLLGQTYEQYF
cdr3_nt: TGTGCCAGCAGTTTATTAGGACAAACCTACGAGCAGTACTTC

j_call: TRBJ1-1
clone_size: many
d_call: .
v_call: TRBV7-8
cdr3_aa: CASSLRSMAAPANTEAFF
cdr3_nt: TGTGCCAGCAGCTTACGTTCGATGGCGGCACCAGCGAACACTGAAGCTTTCTTT

j_call: TRBJ2-5
clone_size: many
d_call: .
v_call: TRBV28
cdr3_aa: CASSLFRETQYF
cdr3_nt: TGTGCCAGCAGTTTATTTCGGGAGACCCAGTACTTC